Listed below are T cell receptor beta chains from one sample, sequenced in a study of CD8 T cells in ankylosing spondylitis. TCRdb used MiXCR to reprocess the 5' RACE reads, holding one entry per CDR3 protein. The table lists under 9,000 distinct CDR3 sequences, more than 7.5% of them singletons, with 23% in the top ten. Sequences were obtained from blood, either unsorted or a sorted T cell fraction (not recorded which). The source of these receptors is a male donor with ankylosing spondylitis or in good health (not recorded which). CDR3s include the opening cysteine and the closing phenylalanine or tryptophan. D genes are given only for firm matches. Size is stated for part of the rows, as once, few or many counts, or as a class when the clone is expanded.

v_call: TRBV9; j_call: TRBJ2-3; d_call: .; clone_size: .; cdr3_nt: TGTGCCAGCACCTTAGGGGTTAGCGGAAGCACAGATACGCAGTATTTT; cdr3_aa: CASTLGVSGSTDTQYF
v_call: TRBV9; j_call: TRBJ2-1; d_call: .; clone_size: many; cdr3_nt: TGTGCCAGCAGCGTAGTCCAGGGGCCGTACAATGAGCAGTTCTTC; cdr3_aa: CASSVVQGPYNEQFF
v_call: TRBV9; j_call: TRBJ2-1; d_call: .; clone_size: .; cdr3_nt: TGTGCCAGCAGCCCTCACAGGGACAACTCCTACAATGAGCAGTTCTTC; cdr3_aa: CASSPHRDNSYNEQFF
v_call: TRBV9; j_call: TRBJ2-1; d_call: .; clone_size: few; cdr3_nt: TGTGCCAGCAGCGACCGGGGTGGGGGGATCGGCTCCTACAATGAGCAGTTCTTC; cdr3_aa: CASSDRGGGIGSYNEQFF
v_call: TRBV9; j_call: TRBJ2-2; d_call: TRBD2; clone_size: few; cdr3_nt: TGTGCCAGCAGCGTTAGCGGGAGAGAAGCCGGGGAGCTGTTTTTT; cdr3_aa: CASSVSGREAGELFF
v_call: TRBV9; j_call: TRBJ2-2; d_call: TRBD1; clone_size: .; cdr3_nt: TGTGCCAGCAGCACGGGACAGGGCACCGGGGAGCTGTTTTTT; cdr3_aa: CASSTGQGTGELFF
v_call: TRBV9; j_call: TRBJ2-3; d_call: .; clone_size: many; cdr3_nt: TGTGCCAGCAGCTCGACTAGTTCCCCAGATACGCAGTATTTT; cdr3_aa: CASSSTSSPDTQYF
v_call: TRBV9; j_call: TRBJ1-2; d_call: TRBD1; clone_size: many; cdr3_nt: TGTGCCAGCAGCCACCCGGACAGGCCTTATGTCACCTTC; cdr3_aa: CASSHPDRPYVTF
v_call: TRBV9; j_call: TRBJ2-1; d_call: TRBD1; clone_size: medium-sized; cdr3_nt: TGTGCCAGCAGCTCACAGGGGGGAAGCTCCTACAATGAGCAGTTCTTC; cdr3_aa: CASSSQGGSSYNEQFF
v_call: TRBV9; j_call: TRBJ2-2; d_call: TRBD2; clone_size: medium-sized; cdr3_nt: TGTGCCAGCAGCGTAGGGCCAGCGGGGGCCGGGGAGCTGTTTTTT; cdr3_aa: CASSVGPAGAGELFF
v_call: TRBV9; j_call: TRBJ1-3; d_call: TRBD1; clone_size: many; cdr3_nt: TGTGCCAGCAGCGTAGGAGGGGGCGCGTTTGGAAACACCATATATTTT; cdr3_aa: CASSVGGGAFGNTIYF
v_call: TRBV9; j_call: TRBJ2-5; d_call: TRBD1; clone_size: many; cdr3_nt: TGTGCCAGCAGCGTGTATGGGGGGACAGGGATGGAGACCCAGTACTTC; cdr3_aa: CASSVYGGTGMETQYF
v_call: TRBV9; j_call: TRBJ1-1; d_call: .; clone_size: medium-sized; cdr3_nt: TGTGCCAGCAGCGAAGAGGGGAACACTGAAGCTTTCTTT; cdr3_aa: CASSEEGNTEAFF
v_call: TRBV9; j_call: TRBJ2-5; d_call: .; clone_size: .; cdr3_nt: TGTGCCAGCAGCCCCCAGGGGGGAGGAGAGACCCAGTACTTC; cdr3_aa: CASSPQGGGETQYF
v_call: TRBV9; j_call: TRBJ1-4; d_call: .; clone_size: many; cdr3_nt: TGTGCCAGCAGCGTCGGAGGGGCCCCTAATGAAAAACTGTTTTTT; cdr3_aa: CASSVGGAPNEKLFF
v_call: TRBV9; j_call: TRBJ2-3; d_call: TRBD2; clone_size: many; cdr3_nt: TGTGCCAGCAGCGTAGAGGTACTAGCGGGGAGCACAGATACGCAGTATTTT; cdr3_aa: CASSVEVLAGSTDTQYF
v_call: TRBV5-1; j_call: TRBJ2-5; d_call: .; clone_size: medium-sized; cdr3_nt: TGCGCCAGCAGCTTGGAAAACGGGGAGACCCAGTACTTC; cdr3_aa: CASSLENGETQYF
v_call: TRBV9; j_call: TRBJ1-5; d_call: TRBD1; clone_size: medium-sized; cdr3_nt: TGTGCCAGCAGCTCTGGGACAGACAATCAGCCCCAGCATTTT; cdr3_aa: CASSSGTDNQPQHF
v_call: TRBV9; j_call: TRBJ2-5; d_call: TRBD1; clone_size: .; cdr3_nt: TGTGCCAGCAGCGGGGACAGCCAAGAGACCCAGTACTTC; cdr3_aa: CASSGDSQETQYF
v_call: TRBV9; j_call: TRBJ2-3; d_call: TRBD2; clone_size: many; cdr3_nt: TGTGCCAGCAGCGGAGCGGGGGGAAGCACAGATACGCAGTATTTT; cdr3_aa: CASSGAGGSTDTQYF
v_call: TRBV9; j_call: TRBJ2-1; d_call: .; clone_size: many; cdr3_nt: TGTGCCAGCAGCGTAGGTGCGGCCTCCAGGTCGGATGAGCAGTTCTTC; cdr3_aa: CASSVGAASRSDEQFF
v_call: TRBV9; j_call: TRBJ2-3; d_call: TRBD2; clone_size: many; cdr3_nt: TGTGCCAGCAGCGTAGAGCTAGCGGGCAGCACAGATACGCAGTATTTT; cdr3_aa: CASSVELAGSTDTQYF
v_call: TRBV9; j_call: TRBJ1-2; d_call: .; clone_size: many; cdr3_nt: TGTGCCAGCAGCCCGGGTGGTTACGGCTACACCTTC; cdr3_aa: CASSPGGYGYTF
v_call: TRBV9; j_call: TRBJ1-2; d_call: TRBD1; clone_size: many; cdr3_nt: TGTGCCAGCAGCGTGCTCTCGGATGACAGGGGACATGGCTACACCTTC; cdr3_aa: CASSVLSDDRGHGYTF
v_call: TRBV9; j_call: TRBJ2-1; d_call: TRBD1; clone_size: many; cdr3_nt: TGTGCCAGCAGCGAGAGGGGGCTCTCCTACAATGAGCAGTTCTTC; cdr3_aa: CASSERGLSYNEQFF
v_call: TRBV9; j_call: TRBJ2-1; d_call: TRBD2; clone_size: few; cdr3_nt: TGTGCCAGCAGCGTAGCCGCGGGGGGGTACAATGAGCAGTTCTTC; cdr3_aa: CASSVAAGGYNEQFF